Each of the 14 T cell receptor beta chains below was sequenced from the same sample in a study of cytomegalovirus exposure and HLA in healthy donors. The PCR ran on 60 Vbeta and 13 Jbeta primers. Sequenced by immunoSEQ multiplex PCR; TCRdb stores in-frame clones only, minus some. The sample comprises roughly 150,000 clones, approximately 81% of which are singletons, and 1.3% rests with the top ten. The source material was PBMCs. The receptors were sampled from a man aged 45-60 years in good health and CMV-seropositive.

The chain joins TRBV7-6 to TRBJ2-5; 13 nucleotides align to TRBD2. The trim removed 5 bases at V and 4 bases at J, leaving 4 bases unmatched. The germline V gene has CDR1 SGHVS and CDR2 FNYEAQ. This CDR3 contains 15 residues. The chain's CDR3 is CASSGTSGTGETQYF. CDR3 DNA: TGTGCCAGCAGCGGGACTAGCGGGACTGGAGAGACCCAGTACTTC.

The chain uses TRBV10-3 and TRBJ2-7, with 7 nucleotides matching TRBD1. The germline V gene has CDR1 ENHRY and CDR2 SYGVKD. V was clipped by 0 bases and J by 2 bases; unmatched bases: 1. This CDR3 is built from 14 residues. CDR3 bases: TGTGCCATCAGTGAGTCGACAGGGCCCTACGAGCAGTACTTC. Translation gives CAISESTGPYEQYF.

V gene TRBV7-2 combines with J gene TRBJ1-1, with TRBD1 matching 8 bases. The J segment lost 0 bases and the V segment lost 5 bases, leaving 11 bases of the junction unmatched. The germline gives CDR1 SGHTA, CDR2 FQGNSA. The CDR3 extends over 17 amino acids. CDR3 nucleotide sequence: TGTGCCAGCAGCAGATACAGGGGGTGGGGCATGAACACTGAAGCTTTCTTT. This gives the protein CASSRYRGWGMNTEAFF.

The rearrangement links TRBV11-3 to TRBJ1-6; no clear D gene. This CDR3 is 13 amino acids long. CDR1 SGHNT and CDR2 YENEEA come from the germline V gene. Trimming took off 0 bases at V and 8 bases at J, with 5 bases between the two ends. CDR3: CASSLDLDSPLHF. For the CDR3, the DNA is TGTGCCAGCAGCTTAGATCTCGATTCACCCCTCCACTTT. Drawing the rest from reference TRBV11-3 and TRBJ1-6, the complete variable domain is EAGVVQSPRYKIIEKKQPVAFWCNPISGHNTLYWYLQNLGQGPELLIRYENEEAVDDSQLPKDRFSAERLKGVDSTLKIQPAELGDSAVYLCASSLDLDSPLHFGNGTRLTVT.

This clone was seen just once. The DNA of the CDR3 is TGCGCCAGCAGCCTGGGCCCCCCGGGTGATGAGCAGTTCTTC. Encoded protein: CASSLGPPGDEQFF. V usage is TRBV5-1 and J usage is TRBJ2-1; D unresolved. V was shortened by 4 bases and J by 8 bases, with 16 bases between the two germline ends. This CDR3 is built from 14 residues. The germline V gene encodes CDR1 SGHRS and CDR2 YFSETQ.

J is TRBJ1-2 and V is TRBV28, with 7 nucleotides matching TRBD1. J gave up 5 bases and V 4 bases, and 7 bases lay outside the gene matches. The CDR3 length is 14 residues. Germline V gives CDR1 MDHEN, CDR2 SYDVKM. The CDR3: CASSSYRGEYGYTF. DNA for the CDR3: TGTGCCAGCAGTTCGTACAGGGGCGAATATGGCTACACCTTC.

This clone was seen once. V usage is TRBV11-2 and J usage is TRBJ1-2, with D possibly matching TRBD1 (6 bases). The CDR3 is 15 residues long. Looked up from germline, CDR1 is SGHAT and CDR2 is FQNNGV. Between the trimmed V and J ends, which lost 5 bases and 0 bases, there was a span of 13 bases. The DNA of the CDR3 is TGTGCCAGCAGCCCAACACAGGGCGCTAACTATGGCTACACCTTC. Encoded protein: CASSPTQGANYGYTF.

This sequence joins TRBV5-1 and TRBJ2-3, with 15 bases fitting TRBD2. Germline V CDR1 and CDR2: SGHRS, YFSETQ. CDR3 size: 17 residues. Trimming cost V 4 bases and J 3 bases; bases outside gene matches: 6. CDR3: CASSPGLAGGPTDTQYF. In DNA form, the CDR3 reads TGCGCCAGCAGCCCGGGACTAGCGGGGGGCCCTACAGATACGCAGTATTTT. The full variable domain, rest sourced from reference TRBV5-1 and TRBJ2-3, is KAGVTQTPRYLIKTRGQQVTLSCSPISGHRSVSWYQQTPGQGLQFLFEYFSETQRNKGNFPGRFSGRQFSNSRSEMNVSTLELGDSALYLCASSPGLAGGPTDTQYFGPGTRLTVL.

V gene TRBV29-1 combines with J gene TRBJ2-7, with 9 bases identical to TRBD1. Trimming took 4 bases from V and 2 from J; bases not matched to a gene: 9. CDR1 is SQVTM, CDR2 ANQGSEA, per germline. This CDR3 has 15 residues. In nucleotides, the CDR3 is TGCAGCGTTGTTACCGGACAGGGGACCACCTACGAGCAGTACTTC. It specifies CSVVTGQGTTYEQYF.

CDR3 sequence (DNA): TGTGCCAGCAGCTTGGGAGTCCTAGGGGACTATGGCTACACCTTC. Protein sequence: CASSLGVLGDYGYTF. The chain combines TRBV5-6 with TRBJ1-2, with D perhaps matching TRBD1 (5 bases). Germline CDR1 reads SGHDT; CDR2 reads YYEEEE. The length of the CDR3 is 15 residues. Trimming removed 0 bases from V and 3 bases from J, with 12 bases in between. Drawing the rest from reference TRBV5-6 and TRBJ1-2, the complete variable domain is DAGVTQSPTHLIKTRGQQVTLRCSPKSGHDTVSWYQQALGQGPQFIFQYYEEEERQRGNFPDRFSGHQFPNYSSELNVNALLLGDSALYLCASSLGVLGDYGYTFGSGTRLTVV.

The genes are TRBV7-3 and TRBJ2-1, with D perhaps matching TRBD2 (5 bases). Looked up from germline, CDR1 is SGHTA and CDR2 is FQGTGA. This CDR3 spans 15 amino acids. The ends were cut back, 5 bases at V and 3 bases at J, with 14 bases in the middle. CDR3 residues: CASSPGSRDYNEQFF. For the CDR3, the DNA is TGTGCCAGCAGCCCCGGGTCTCGGGACTACAATGAGCAGTTCTTC.

The chain combines TRBV28 with TRBJ2-1; 7 nucleotides match TRBD2. Germline V gene lookup returns CDR1 MDHEN and CDR2 SYDVKM. The CDR3 sequence is 14 residues long. The J segment lost 6 bases and the V segment lost 3 bases, leaving 5 bases of the junction unmatched. CDR3: CASSLQRGTNEQFF. The CDR3 nucleotides are TGTGCCAGCAGTTTGCAGCGGGGAACCAATGAGCAGTTCTTC.

The V call is TRBV28, the J call TRBJ1-2; TRBD1 aligns across 12 bases. This CDR3 contains 17 residues. V was pared by 6 bases and J by 4 bases, with 12 bases of the junction left unmatched. CDR1 is MDHEN, CDR2 SYDVKM, per germline. The CDR3 bases are TGTGCCAGCAGCACAGCCGGGACAGGGGGCAGGATCTATGGCTACACCTTC. This encodes CASSTAGTGGRIYGYTF.

The genes are TRBV15 and TRBJ1-2, with 8 bases lining up with TRBD1. The J segment lost 2 bases and the V segment lost 0 bases, leaving 8 bases of the junction unmatched. The CDR3 is 17 amino acids. CDR1 and CDR2 from the germline V gene are LNHNV and YYDKDF (reference sequence). CDR3 residues: CATSRERGYRGNYGYTF. In DNA, the CDR3 is TGTGCCACCAGCAGAGAGAGGGGTTACAGGGGGAACTATGGCTACACCTTC.